This passage covers 3 T cell receptor beta chains from one sample sequenced in a study of shared clonotypes between healthy human individuals. Using immunoSEQ multiplex PCR, the repertoire was profiled, and TCRdb retains in-frame clones only, with some absent. The sample yields millions of clones, around 90% seen once. The sequenced material came from naive CD4+ T cells sorted from blood. Documented subset: CD45RA+ positively selected. The origin of the receptors is a man between 18 and 29 years old in good health.

CDR3 amino acids: CASSQMVAGGDTDTQYF. The CDR3 DNA sequence: TGCGCCAGCAGCCAGATGGTAGCGGGGGGGGACACAGATACGCAGTATTTT. This chain uses TRBV4-1 with TRBJ2-3; TRBD2 aligns across 11 bases. This CDR3 is built from 17 residues. V shed 3 bases, J shed 2 bases, and the junction held 7 bases outside the gene matches. Germline values: CDR1 MGHRA, CDR2 YSYEKL.

About this clone itself: The same CDR3 can be traced to other DNA sequences in this sample. The chain combines TRBV5-4 with TRBJ1-1, with a weak D call TRBD1 (5 bases). V was trimmed by 2 bases and J by 0 bases, leaving 8 bases between them. The CDR3 contains 14 residues. CDR1 is SGHNT and CDR2 is YYREEE in the germline V gene (reference sequence). CDR3 DNA: TGTGCCAGCAGCTTTGGACAAGTGAACACTGAAGCTTTCTTT. This gives the protein CASSFGQVNTEAFF.

The CDR3 loop is CATSRDSISGPYNEQFF. The CDR3 bases are TGTGCCACCAGCAGAGATAGTATTAGCGGGCCGTACAATGAGCAGTTCTTC. This chain connects TRBV15 to TRBJ2-1, with 7 bases lining up with TRBD2. The trim removed 0 bases at V and 4 bases at J, leaving 9 bases unmatched. The CDR3 is 17 amino acids. Germline V lookup: CDR1 LNHNV, CDR2 YYDKDF (reference sequence).